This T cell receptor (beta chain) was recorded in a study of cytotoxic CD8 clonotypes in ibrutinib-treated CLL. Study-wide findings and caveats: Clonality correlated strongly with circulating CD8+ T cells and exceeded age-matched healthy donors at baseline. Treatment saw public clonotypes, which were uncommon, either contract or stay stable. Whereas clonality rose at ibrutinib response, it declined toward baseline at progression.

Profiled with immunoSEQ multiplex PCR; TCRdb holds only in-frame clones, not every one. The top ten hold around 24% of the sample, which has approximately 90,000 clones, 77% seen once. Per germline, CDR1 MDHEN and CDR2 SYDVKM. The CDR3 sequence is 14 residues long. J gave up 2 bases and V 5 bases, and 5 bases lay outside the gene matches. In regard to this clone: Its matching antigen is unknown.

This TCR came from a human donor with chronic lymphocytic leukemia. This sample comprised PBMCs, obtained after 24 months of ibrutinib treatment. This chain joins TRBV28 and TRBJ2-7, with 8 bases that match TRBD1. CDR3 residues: CASSLGQGPYEQYF. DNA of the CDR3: TGTGCCAGCAGTCTCGGACAGGGCCCCTACGAGCAGTACTTC.